This T cell receptor beta chain originates from a study of control samples from healthy donors and cancer patients. With 1 base clipped from V and 9 bases from J, the junction kept 3 bases outside the gene matches. The V gene's germline CDR1 is SGHTA and CDR2 FQGTGA. This CDR3 is built from 13 residues. The table came from immunoSEQ multiplex PCR; TCRdb's copy has only in-frame clones and leaves some out. In the table there are some 80,000 clones, around nine tenths of which are singletons. Sequencing used PBMCs. The sequence was obtained from an older woman with head and neck cancer. This chain links TRBV7-3 with TRBJ2-1; 7 positions agree with TRBD2. CDR3 sequence reads: CASSLNTGGEQFF. For the CDR3, the DNA is TGTGCCAGCAGCTTAAATACGGGGGGTGAGCAGTTCTTC.